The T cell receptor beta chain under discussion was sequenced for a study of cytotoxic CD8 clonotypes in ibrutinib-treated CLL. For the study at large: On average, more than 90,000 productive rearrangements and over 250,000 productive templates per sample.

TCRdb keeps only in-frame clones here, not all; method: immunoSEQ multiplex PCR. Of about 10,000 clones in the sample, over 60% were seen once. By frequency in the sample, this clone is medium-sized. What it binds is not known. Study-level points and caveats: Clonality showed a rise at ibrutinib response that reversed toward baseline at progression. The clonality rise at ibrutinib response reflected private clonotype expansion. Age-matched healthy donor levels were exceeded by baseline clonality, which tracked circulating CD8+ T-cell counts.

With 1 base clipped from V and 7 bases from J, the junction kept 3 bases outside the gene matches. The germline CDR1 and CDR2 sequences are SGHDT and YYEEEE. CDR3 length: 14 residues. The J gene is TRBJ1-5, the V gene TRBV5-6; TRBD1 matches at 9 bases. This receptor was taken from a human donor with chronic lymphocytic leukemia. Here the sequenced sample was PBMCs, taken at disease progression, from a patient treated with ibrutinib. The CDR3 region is CASSLWTGVQPQHF. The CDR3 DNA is TGTGCCAGCAGCTTGTGGACAGGGGTGCAGCCCCAGCATTTT. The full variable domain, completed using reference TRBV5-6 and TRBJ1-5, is DAGVTQSPTHLIKTRGQQVTLRCSPKSGHDTVSWYQQALGQGPQFIFQYYEEEERQRGNFPDRFSGHQFPNYSSELNVNALLLGDSALYLCASSLWTGVQPQHFGDGTRLSIL.